These T cell receptor beta chains were read from a single sample in a study of cytomegalovirus exposure and HLA in healthy donors. Some clones are missing from TCRdb's copy, which holds only in-frame ones; the method was immunoSEQ multiplex PCR. The sample lists 150,000 to 200,000 clones, approximately 87% occurring once. The sequencing input was PBMCs. These receptors all come from a woman in her 30s in good health and CMV-seronegative. Both conserved end residues are part of each CDR3. The order of the fields is J gene, D gene, CDR3 length, clone size, V gene, CDR3 DNA, CDR3 protein. D genes are given only for firm matches. A row's size may be missing; if present it is once, few, many or a size class.

J gene: TRBJ1-3
D gene: -
CDR3 length: 17
clone size: -
V gene: TRBV2
CDR3 DNA: TGTGCCAGCACGCCCATCGGGGGATCGAGCTCTGGAAACACCATATATTTT
CDR3 protein: CASTPIGGSSSGNTIYF

J gene: TRBJ2-2
D gene: TRBD2
CDR3 length: 15
clone size: -
V gene: TRBV4-1
CDR3 DNA: TGCGCCAGCAGCCACCTAGCGGGGGGCACCGGGGAGCTGTTTTTT
CDR3 protein: CASSHLAGGTGELFF

J gene: TRBJ1-2
D gene: -
CDR3 length: 15
clone size: -
V gene: TRBV13
CDR3 DNA: TGTGCCAGCAGCCAGGGGCTTAAAGGAGACTATGGCTACACCTTC
CDR3 protein: CASSQGLKGDYGYTF

J gene: TRBJ2-2
D gene: -
CDR3 length: 14
clone size: -
V gene: TRBV15
CDR3 DNA: TGTGCCACCAGCAGAGATCTCTTAGCCGGGGAGCTGTTTTTT
CDR3 protein: CATSRDLLAGELFF

J gene: TRBJ1-1
D gene: -
CDR3 length: 13
clone size: -
V gene: TRBV30
CDR3 DNA: TGTGCCTGGAGCCGTCTAGGGAACACTGAAGCTTTCTTT
CDR3 protein: CAWSRLGNTEAFF

J gene: TRBJ2-2
D gene: -
CDR3 length: 13
clone size: -
V gene: TRBV27
CDR3 DNA: TGTGCCAGCAGTTTACTAGCGAACGGGGAGCTGTTTTTT
CDR3 protein: CASSLLANGELFF

J gene: TRBJ2-1
D gene: -
CDR3 length: 15
clone size: -
V gene: TRBV7-9
CDR3 DNA: TGTGCCAGCAGCCCTCCGACAGCCGTCTACAATGAGCAGTTCTTC
CDR3 protein: CASSPPTAVYNEQFF

J gene: TRBJ2-1
D gene: -
CDR3 length: 12
clone size: -
V gene: TRBV5-4
CDR3 DNA: TGTGCCAGCAGCTGGCGGGTAAACGAGCAGTTCTTC
CDR3 protein: CASSWRVNEQFF

J gene: TRBJ2-5
D gene: TRBD1
CDR3 length: 15
clone size: -
V gene: TRBV7-9
CDR3 DNA: TGTGCCAGCAGCATATTGGACAGGGTCCAAGAGACCCAGTACTTC
CDR3 protein: CASSILDRVQETQYF

J gene: TRBJ1-2
D gene: -
CDR3 length: 14
clone size: once
V gene: TRBV9
CDR3 DNA: TGTGCCAGCAGCGCAGATGGGACTGCTCAAGGCTACACCTTC
CDR3 protein: CASSADGTAQGYTF

J gene: TRBJ1-1
D gene: -
CDR3 length: 13
clone size: -
V gene: TRBV29-1
CDR3 DNA: TGCAGCGTTGAATACGGGGAGGGCACTGAAGCTTTCTTT
CDR3 protein: CSVEYGEGTEAFF

J gene: TRBJ2-7
D gene: -
CDR3 length: 15
clone size: -
V gene: TRBV18
CDR3 DNA: TGTGCCAGCTCACCGGACAACCCCGCGACCTACGAGCAGTACTTC
CDR3 protein: CASSPDNPATYEQYF

J gene: TRBJ2-5
D gene: -
CDR3 length: 16
clone size: -
V gene: TRBV5-8
CDR3 DNA: TGTGCCAGCAGCTTGGGTACAGGGAGTATGCAAGAGACCCAGTACTTC
CDR3 protein: CASSLGTGSMQETQYF